One and the same sample provided the 15 T cell receptor beta chains below, sequenced in a study of OX40 agonist ivuxolimab in advanced cancers. Sequencing was performed with immunoSEQ multiplex PCR; in TCRdb, only in-frame clones are kept and a portion is missing. The table has about 80,000 clones, 89% seen once. Sequences were derived from CD4+ or CD8+ T cells sorted from blood, sampled in a trial of the OX40 agonist ivuxolimab. The receptors come from an adult with an advanced solid tumor such as melanoma, head and neck, liver or kidney cancer.

CDR3 region: CASSQRGSSSYEQYF. As DNA, the CDR3 is TGCGCCAGCAGCCAACGAGGCTCTAGCTCCTACGAGCAGTACTTC. This chain uses TRBV4-1 with TRBJ2-7; D remains ambiguous. Germline CDR1 is MGHRA and CDR2 is YSYEKL. There are 15 residues in the CDR3. Deletions cut 2 bases from V and 0 bases from J, with 11 bases between.

This clone was found once. This chain connects TRBV5-1 to TRBJ1-2, with D perhaps TRBD1 (5 bases). Trimming pared 3 bases from V and 4 bases from J, leaving 10 bases between. There are 13 residues in the CDR3. Germline lookup yields CDR1 SGHRS and CDR2 YFSETQ. CDR3 residues: CASSSGGGYGYTF. Here the CDR3 DNA reads TGCGCCAGCAGCTCCGGGGGTGGCTATGGCTACACCTTC.

This chain uses TRBV30 with TRBJ1-1; TRBD1 is a possible D gene (6 bases). Per the germline V gene, CDR1 is GTSNPN and CDR2 is SVGIG (reference sequence). The CDR3 has 15 amino acids. The V and J ends lost 2 bases and 8 bases respectively, with 21 bases between them. As DNA, the CDR3 is TGTGCCTGGAGTCTCCCCGGGACGGTTCAGGGGGAAGCTTTCTTT. This gives the protein CAWSLPGTVQGEAFF.

The J gene is TRBJ2-6, the V gene TRBV5-1; D might be TRBD2 (5 bases). V lost 4 bases to trimming and J lost 2 bases, with 13 bases between them. The V gene's germline CDR1 is SGHRS and CDR2 YFSETQ. The CDR3 is 16 residues long. The CDR3 reads CASSLAGKPGANVLTF. In nucleotides, the CDR3 is TGCGCCAGCAGCCTGGCCGGGAAGCCTGGGGCCAACGTCCTGACTTTC.

The chain uses TRBV11-2 and TRBJ2-7; D is perhaps TRBD1 (6 bases). The germline gives CDR1 SGHAT, CDR2 FQNNGV. This CDR3 spans 15 amino acids. The V end lost 5 bases, the J end lost 6 bases, and 20 bases lay between the germline ends. The CDR3 loop is CASSQTGQLGGEQYF. The CDR3 nucleotides read TGTGCCAGCAGCCAAACTGGACAGTTGGGTGGCGAGCAGTACTTC.

The V call is TRBV5-1, the J call TRBJ2-5, with 7 bases that match TRBD2. CDR3 length equals 19 residues. Germline trimming cut 0 bases from V and 2 bases from J; bases unmatched to any gene: 16. Looked up from germline, CDR1 is SGHRS and CDR2 is YFSETQ. The CDR3: CASSLEATSSSRRQETQYF. The CDR3 nucleotides read TGCGCCAGCAGCTTGGAGGCGACTAGCAGTAGTAGAAGACAAGAGACCCAGTACTTC.

The genes are TRBV27 and TRBJ2-7; TRBD1 is a possible D gene (8 bases). CDR1 and CDR2 (germline): MNHEY, SMNVEV (reference sequence). Deletions cut 4 bases from V and 2 bases from J, with 18 bases between. This CDR3 has 16 amino acids. The CDR3 sequence is CASSSRTGTTPYEQYF. As DNA, the CDR3 is TGTGCCAGCAGTTCTAGGACAGGGACTACACCCTACGAGCAGTACTTC.

The CDR3 sequence: CASSQRAHGTTGELFF. The CDR3 DNA reads TGTGCCAGCAGTCAACGGGCGCATGGCACCACCGGGGAGCTGTTTTTT. The gene calls are TRBV4-2 and TRBJ2-2; the D is unclear. The CDR3 totals 16 residues. Trimming took 6 bases from V and 4 from J, leaving 18 bases between them. Germline V gene data show CDR1 as LGHNA and CDR2 as YNFKEQ.

V gene TRBV7-9 combines with J gene TRBJ2-1; TRBD2 matches at 14 bases. V lost 8 bases and J lost 5; bases outside the gene matches: 11. CDR1 and CDR2 from the germline V gene are SEHNR and FQNEAQ (reference sequence). This CDR3 is 17 amino acids long. CDR3 residues: CASVPGLAGVWNNEQFF. The CDR3 nucleotides read TGTGCCAGCGTACCGGGACTAGCGGGAGTTTGGAACAATGAGCAGTTCTTC. Full variable domain (outside the CDR3, taken from reference TRBV7-9 and TRBJ2-1): DTGVSQNPRHKITKRGQNVTFRCDPISEHNRLYWYRQTLGQGPEFLTYFQNEAQLEKSRLLSDRFSAERPKGSFSTLEIQRTEQGDSAMYLCASVPGLAGVWNNEQFFGPGTRLTVL.

The gene calls are TRBV10-1 and TRBJ1-2, with D uncertain. This CDR3 spans 14 amino acids. Per germline, CDR1 WNHNN and CDR2 SYGVQD (reference sequence). Trimming cost V 0 bases and J 7 bases, with 12 bases left between them. For the CDR3, the DNA is TGCGCCAGCAGTGAGTCGAAGGCAGGCGGTGGCTACACCTTC. This translates into CASSESKAGGGYTF.

This clone was recorded only once. The V gene is TRBV6-5, the J gene TRBJ2-1, with D hard to call. V gave up 0 bases and J gave up 9 bases, with 9 bases separating them. The V gene's germline CDR1 is MNHEY and CDR2 SVGAGI. This CDR3 is 13 amino acids long. The CDR3 DNA follows: TGTGCCAGCAGTTACTCAACTCCAAGTGAGCAGTTCTTC. Translation gives CASSYSTPSEQFF.

This rearrangement joins TRBV6-6 to TRBJ1-6; TRBD1 is a possible D gene (5 bases). Looked up from germline, CDR1 is MNHNY and CDR2 is SVGAGI (reference sequence). The V gene lost 7 bases and the J gene lost 8 bases, with 18 bases spanning the gap. The CDR3 is made up of 15 amino acids. CDR3 DNA: TGTGCCAGCACCATAATCGGGGCAGCGGATTCACCCCTCCACTTT. Amino acid sequence: CASTIIGAADSPLHF.

The J gene is TRBJ2-5, the V gene TRBV5-1, with D unresolved. Per the germline V gene, CDR1 is SGHRS and CDR2 is YFSETQ. V shed 2 bases and J shed 2 bases, with 1 base lying between them. This CDR3 region has 11 residues. The CDR3 loop is CASSFQETQYF. CDR3 bases: TGCGCCAGCAGCTTTCAAGAGACCCAGTACTTC.

For the CDR3, the DNA is TGTGCCAGTAGCATGTTACAGGGGGACGGCAAAAACATTCAGTACTTC. Translated, it gives CASSMLQGDGKNIQYF. V and J are TRBV19 and TRBJ2-4, with TRBD1 matching over 8 bases. The CDR3 extends over 16 amino acids. Germline V gene lookup returns CDR1 LNHDA and CDR2 SQIVND (reference sequence). The V gene end was trimmed by 6 bases and the J gene end by 3 bases; junction bases not matched to a gene: 10.

There are a few counts of this clone. The chain uses TRBV9 and TRBJ2-3; 8 bases fit TRBD1. The CDR3 is made up of 15 amino acids. J lost 2 bases, V lost 4 bases, and 6 bases had no gene match. CDR1 is SGDLS and CDR2 is YYNGEE in the germline V gene. CDR3 nucleotide sequence: TGTGCCAGCAGCCCAATGACAGGGGTCACAGATACGCAGTATTTT. It yields the protein CASSPMTGVTDTQYF.